This passage covers 20 T cell receptor beta chains from one sample sequenced in a study of sequential checkpoint blockade in melanoma. Generated by immunoSEQ multiplex PCR, the TCRdb table keeps only in-frame clones and is missing some. Of more than 10,000 clones listed, around a fifth are singletons. The treatment is: randomized to nivolumab then ipilimumab (arm A) or the reverse (arm B). This material consisted of tumor tissue (inferred from file names), taken from a patient given nivolumab and ipilimumab in sequence. These receptor sequences come from a human donor with melanoma.

Judged by abundance, this clone is medium-sized. The gene calls are TRBV19 and TRBJ1-1; a possible D gene is TRBD1 (5 bases). With 3 bases removed from V and 10 bases from J, the gap between germline ends came to 9 bases. The CDR3 runs 11 residues. Germline V gene data show CDR1 as LNHDA and CDR2 as SQIVND (reference sequence). Written as DNA, the CDR3 is TGTGCCAGTAGTATTGGGAGGGGAGCTTTCTTT. Encoded protein: CASSIGRGAFF.

The rearrangement joins TRBV28 to TRBJ2-7; 9 nucleotides line up with TRBD2. There are 15 residues in the CDR3. V shed 2 bases and J 3 bases; nucleotides not matched to a gene: 5. The V gene's germline CDR1 is MDHEN and CDR2 SYDVKM. CDR3 region: CASSLAGGRVYEQYF. For the CDR3, the DNA is TGTGCCAGCAGTTTAGCGGGAGGGAGAGTCTACGAGCAGTACTTC. The entire variable domain, with the rest obtained from reference TRBV28 and TRBJ2-7, is as follows: DVKVTQSSRYLVKRTGEKVFLECVQDMDHENMFWYRQDPGLGLRLIYFSYDVKMKEKGDIPEGYSVSREKKERFSLILESASTNQTSMYLCASSLAGGRVYEQYFGPGTRLTVT.

In its sample, this clone was seen a few times. This chain uses TRBV9 with TRBJ1-1; unclear D gene. Germline V gene lookup returns CDR1 SGDLS and CDR2 YYNGEE. The ends were cut back, 5 bases at V and 5 bases at J, with 16 bases in the middle. The CDR3 has 14 residues. CDR3 loop: CASRPTLTETEAFF. Here the CDR3 DNA reads TGTGCCAGCAGGCCCACTCTCACAGAGACTGAAGCTTTCTTT.

The chain carries TRBV11-3 and TRBJ2-2; tentatively, D is TRBD1 or TRBD2 (5 bases each). The CDR3 is 16 residues long. V was shortened by 4 bases and J by 4 bases, with 16 bases between the two germline ends. Germline CDR1 SGHNT, CDR2 YENEEA. The CDR3 sequence is CASSSSWGSGTGELFF. The CDR3 bases are TGTGCCAGCAGCTCGTCTTGGGGGTCGGGCACCGGGGAGCTGTTTTTT.

V and J are TRBV19 and TRBJ2-1; TRBD1 matches 8 bases. This CDR3 contains 15 residues. The V and J ends lost 3 bases and 7 bases, in that order; junction bases with no gene match: 8. Looked up from germline, CDR1 is LNHDA and CDR2 is SQIVND (reference sequence). The CDR3 region has the DNA TGTGCCAGTAGTATTTCGACAGGGGTAGCAAATGAGCAGTTCTTC. Its translation is CASSISTGVANEQFF.

In this sample, this clone turned up a few times. V and J are TRBV11-3 and TRBJ2-2; perhaps TRBD1 as D (5 bases). V was clipped by 3 bases and J by 1 base, with 9 bases between them. Germline V CDR1 and CDR2: SGHNT, YENEEA. The CDR3 runs to 15 residues. This chain's CDR3 is CASSLGQENTGELFF. The DNA for the CDR3 is TGTGCCAGCAGCTTGGGGCAGGAGAACACCGGGGAGCTGTTTTTT.

This clone has ten or more counts. The chain couples TRBV4-1 to TRBJ2-7, with D possibly matching TRBD2 (6 bases). The CDR3 has 14 residues. Germline CDR1 and CDR2: MGHRA and YSYEKL. The V end lost 4 bases, the J end lost 2 bases, and 12 bases lay between the germline ends. The CDR3 is CASSPGLLTYEQYF. The CDR3 nucleotides read TGCGCCAGCAGCCCGGGACTCCTTACCTACGAGCAGTACTTC.

The CDR3 DNA reads TGCGCCAGCAGCCAAGATCAGGGGTTTGAGCAGTTCTTC. Protein sequence: CASSQDQGFEQFF. The chain couples TRBV23-1 to TRBJ2-1; TRBD1 might be the D (6 bases). TRBV23-1 qualifies as an ORF whose function is uncertain. The V gene lost 6 bases and the J gene lost 9 bases, with 15 bases spanning the gap. This CDR3 spans 13 amino acids.

CDR3 nucleotide sequence: TGTGCCAGCAGTTGGCAGGGGAGGTATGACATTCAGTACTTC. This gives the protein CASSWQGRYDIQYF. The rearrangement uses TRBV28 and TRBJ2-4, with D tentatively TRBD1 or TRBD2 (6 bases each). Germline CDR1 reads MDHEN; CDR2 reads SYDVKM. V lost 4 bases and J lost 8, with 15 bases in between. The CDR3 sequence is 14 residues long. Combining the CDR3 with reference TRBV28 and TRBJ2-4 gives the whole variable domain DVKVTQSSRYLVKRTGEKVFLECVQDMDHENMFWYRQDPGLGLRLIYFSYDVKMKEKGDIPEGYSVSREKKERFSLILESASTNQTSMYLCASSWQGRYDIQYFGAGTRLSVL.

A few counts support this clone. The chain recombines TRBV1 with TRBJ2-7; the table's D call TRBD1 went unverified against the DNA. TRBV1 is annotated as a pseudogene. The CDR3 contains 16 residues. The CDR3 DNA reads TGCGCCAGCAGCCTAGGGACAGGGGGGTTCGGCTACGAGCAGTACTTC. Its protein product is CASSLGTGGFGYEQYF.

This clone was detected only a few times. J is TRBJ2-2 and V is TRBV9; TRBD1 might be the D (5 bases). The V gene lost 4 bases and the J gene lost 5 bases, with 15 bases spanning the gap. Germline V lookup: CDR1 SGDLS, CDR2 YYNGEE. The length of the CDR3 is 15 residues. CDR3 amino acids: CASSYPGHHTGELFF. The CDR3 DNA sequence: TGTGCCAGCAGCTACCCAGGACACCATACCGGGGAGCTGTTTTTT.

This clone was seen only a few times. CDR3 nucleotides: TGCGCCAGCAGCCCTGGACAGCTAATGAACACTGAAGCTTTCTTT. Amino acids: CASSPGQLMNTEAFF. The chain employs TRBV5-1 and TRBJ1-1, with a possible D match to TRBD1 (6 bases). The CDR3 is made up of 15 amino acids. Germline V gene lookup returns CDR1 SGHRS and CDR2 YFSETQ. V dropped 4 bases and J dropped 0 bases, with 13 bases sitting between them.

The rearrangement links TRBV11-3 to TRBJ2-6; no definite D call. The germline CDR1 and CDR2 sequences are SGHNT and YENEEA. V was cut by 1 base and J by 0 bases, with 4 bases left in between. This CDR3 region has 15 residues. CDR3 sequence (DNA): TGTGCCAGCAGCTTAGGACACTCTGGGGCCAACGTCCTGACTTTC. Translated, it gives CASSLGHSGANVLTF.

This clone was seen at least ten times. The chain has TRBV11-3 and TRBJ2-4; 9 bases are shared with TRBD2. The germline CDR1 and CDR2 sequences are SGHNT and YENEEA. The V segment lost 3 bases and the J segment 6 bases; nucleotides outside the gene matches: 3. This CDR3 has 14 amino acids. The DNA for the CDR3 is TGTGCCAGCAGCTTGCAACTAGCGGGAAACATTCAGTACTTC. It encodes CASSLQLAGNIQYF.

This chain connects TRBV19 to TRBJ1-3, with a weak D call TRBD1 (6 bases). The length of the CDR3 is 15 residues. The V gene lost 5 bases and the J gene lost 0 bases, with 11 bases spanning the gap. Per the germline V gene, CDR1 is LNHDA and CDR2 is SQIVND (reference sequence). CDR3 sequence: CASSLQGYSGNTIYF. CDR3 DNA: TGTGCCAGTAGTCTCCAGGGGTACTCTGGAAACACCATATATTTT.

Only a few counts were recorded for this clone. The chain is built from TRBV6-8 and TRBJ1-3; D unresolved. The CDR3 is made up of 15 amino acids. Trimming removed 5 bases from V and 1 base from J, with 12 bases in between. Germline V lookup: CDR1 MNHGY, CDR2 SAAAGT. CDR3 residues: CASSVEVGSGNTIYF. CDR3 bases: TGTGCCAGCAGTGTCGAGGTGGGATCTGGAAACACCATATATTTT.

In its sample, this clone is medium-sized. This chain joins TRBV6-8 and TRBJ2-1; D may be TRBD1 or TRBD2 (5 bases each). The germline V and J ends were trimmed by 7 bases and 6 bases, with 13 bases remaining between them. Germline V gene data show CDR1 as MNHGY and CDR2 as SAAAGT. The CDR3 is made up of 13 amino acids. The CDR3 protein is CASTRSGGNEQFF. Written as DNA, the CDR3 is TGTGCCAGCACCCGAAGTGGGGGCAATGAGCAGTTCTTC.

This clone turned up a few times. J is TRBJ1-2 and V is TRBV6-8; 8 nucleotides align to TRBD1. J was trimmed by 6 bases and V by 6 bases; bases with no gene match: 9. This CDR3 spans 14 amino acids. The germline CDR1 and CDR2 sequences are MNHGY and SAAAGT. This chain's CDR3 is CASSGQGGAHGYTF. The CDR3 nucleotides read TGTGCCAGCAGCGGACAGGGTGGTGCCCATGGCTACACCTTC.

This clone occurred many times. This sequence joins TRBV11-3 and TRBJ2-7; possibly TRBD1 or TRBD2 for D (6 bases each). V shed 3 bases and J shed 6 bases, with 15 bases lying between them. CDR3 size: 14 residues. Germline V gives CDR1 SGHNT, CDR2 YENEEA. The DNA for the CDR3 is TGTGCCAGCAGCTTGGAGGGGGTCTCCGGCGAGCAGTACTTC. Translation gives CASSLEGVSGEQYF.

This clone was seen only a few times. The chain carries TRBV7-6 and TRBJ1-4; TRBD1 matches 8 bases. Germline loops: CDR1 SGHVS, CDR2 FNYEAQ. The CDR3 length is 14 residues. The J segment lost 4 bases and the V segment lost 5 bases, leaving 3 bases of the junction unmatched. CDR3 sequence reads: CASSRTGYNEKLFF. The DNA for the CDR3 is TGTGCCAGCAGCCGGACAGGGTATAATGAAAAACTGTTTTTT.